These 24 T cell receptor beta chains were sequenced from one sample in a study of T cells after yellow fever vaccination. TCRdb recomputed calls from the 5' RACE reads with MiXCR, one row per CDR3 protein. The sample has some 300,000 distinct CDR3 sequences, around 11% seen once. The specimen was CD4+ T cells sorted from PBMCs, collected 45 days after the yellow fever booster vaccination. These TCRs come from a man in his late teens or twenties who received the YFV17D yellow fever vaccine.

This clonotype was observed a few times. V gene TRBV27 combines with J gene TRBJ1-2; no clear D. This CDR3 has 16 residues. Germline values: CDR1 MNHEY, CDR2 SMNVEV (reference sequence). V was clipped by 5 bases and J by 0 bases, with 16 bases between them. This CDR3 is CASSPAVGISNYGYTF. As DNA, the CDR3 is TGTGCCAGCAGTCCCGCAGTTGGGATTTCTAACTATGGCTACACCTTC.

There are a few counts of this clonotype. The chain links TRBV5-1 to TRBJ1-4; D gene unclear. Germline-derived CDR1 and CDR2 are SGHRS and YFSETQ. The CDR3 runs to 14 residues. The germline V and J ends were trimmed by 0 bases and 4 bases, with 7 bases remaining between them. CDR3 in amino acids: CASSLAGLNEKLFF. As DNA, the CDR3 is TGCGCCAGCAGCTTGGCTGGGCTTAATGAAAAACTGTTTTTT.

This clonotype has more than one count but fewer than ten. The chain uses TRBV11-2 and TRBJ2-1, with 7 bases lining up with TRBD2. This CDR3 has 12 amino acids. CDR1 is SGHAT and CDR2 is FQNNGV in the germline V gene. The V segment lost 4 bases and the J segment 15 bases; nucleotides outside the gene matches: 9. The CDR3: CASSSLLAKVFF. CDR3 in DNA: TGTGCCAGCAGCTCCCTACTAGCGAAGGTGTTCTTC.

This clonotype was seen repeatedly, ten times or more. The rearrangement links TRBV20-1 to TRBJ1-1; a possible D gene is TRBD1 (5 bases). Trimming took off 7 bases at V and 1 base at J, with 10 bases between the two ends. The germline V gene has CDR1 DFQATT and CDR2 SNEGSKA (reference sequence). CDR3 length equals 12 residues. The CDR3 DNA follows: TGCAGTGGGGGCACCAGGAACACTGAAGCTTTCTTT. It yields the protein CSGGTRNTEAFF.

This clonotype appeared a few times. The chain is built from TRBV4-2 and TRBJ1-6, with D possibly TRBD1 on 5 matching bases. Germline CDR1 is LGHNA and CDR2 is YNFKEQ. The ends were cut back, 0 bases at V and 9 bases at J, with 12 bases in the middle. CDR3 length equals 15 residues. The CDR3 nucleotides are TGTGCCAGCAGCCAAGATCCCACGGGGGGTTCACCCCTCCACTTT. Translation: CASSQDPTGGSPLHF.

The table lists this clonotype with many counts. The V call is TRBV12-3 or TRBV12-4, the J call TRBJ2-7, with TRBD1 matching 10 bases. The CDR3 covers 14 residues. Trimming took 6 bases from V and 0 from J; bases not matched to a gene: 2. The CDR3 coding sequence is TGTGCCAGCAGCAGGACAGGGGGCTCCTACGAGCAGTACTTC. This encodes CASSRTGGSYEQYF.

This clonotype was seen only a few times. The chain is built from TRBV24-1 and TRBJ2-3; D ambiguous. V was clipped by 7 bases and J by 3 bases, with 10 bases between them. Germline CDR1 reads KGHDR; CDR2 reads SFDVKD. CDR3 length equals 13 residues. The CDR3 DNA reads as TGTGCCACCAGCCGACCCCCTACAGATACGCAGTATTTT. Translation gives CATSRPPTDTQYF.

CDR3 sequence reads: CSAREGTTNEKLFF. The CDR3 DNA sequence: TGCAGTGCTAGAGAAGGGACAACTAATGAAAAACTGTTTTTT. J is TRBJ1-4 and V is TRBV20-1, with D hard to call. CDR3 length: 14 amino acids. Between the trimmed V and J ends, which lost 0 bases and 0 bases, there was a span of 5 bases. The germline V gene encodes CDR1 DFQATT and CDR2 SNEGSKA (reference sequence).

The gene calls are TRBV9 and TRBJ2-1; perhaps TRBD1 as D (6 bases). CDR3 size: 16 residues. CDR1 is SGDLS and CDR2 is YYNGEE in the germline V gene. V gave up 2 bases and J gave up 4 bases, with 16 bases separating them. For the CDR3, the DNA is TGTGCCAGCAGCGTCTCAGGGGCGACTCATTACAATGAGCAGTTCTTC. Translating it yields CASSVSGATHYNEQFF.

This clonotype came up a few times. J is TRBJ2-3 and V is TRBV9; D is unclear. Per germline, CDR1 SGDLS and CDR2 YYNGEE. There are 12 residues in the CDR3. The germline V and J ends were trimmed by 0 bases and 14 bases, with 13 bases remaining between them. The CDR3 region is CASSVGHSKLYF. The CDR3 DNA reads as TGTGCCAGCAGCGTAGGACATAGTAAGCTGTATTTT.

A few counts support this clonotype. The chain couples TRBV4-2 to TRBJ2-5; D uncertain. V dropped 2 bases and J dropped 1 base, with 5 bases sitting between them. This CDR3 contains 13 residues. The V gene's germline CDR1 is LGHNA and CDR2 YNFKEQ. The CDR3 here is CASSQRTQETQYF. In nucleotides, the CDR3 is TGTGCCAGCAGCCAACGCACCCAAGAGACCCAGTACTTC.

V usage is TRBV5-6 and J usage is TRBJ2-1, with 7 nucleotides matching TRBD2. This CDR3 comprises 14 residues. Germline values: CDR1 SGHDT, CDR2 YYEEEE. V lost 0 bases to trimming and J lost 6 bases; unmatched junction nucleotides: 3. CDR3 DNA sequence: TGTGCCAGCAGCTTGGTGGGGGGGAGCAATGAGCAGTTCTTC. Its translation is CASSLVGGSNEQFF.

The V and J genes are TRBV7-3 and TRBJ2-2; tentative D call: TRBD1 (6 bases). The V end lost 5 bases, the J end lost 2 bases, and 12 bases lay between the germline ends. This CDR3 has 15 amino acids. Germline loops: CDR1 SGHTA, CDR2 FQGTGA. The CDR3 region has the DNA TGTGCCAGCAGCCCAGCAGGGGCCAACACCGGGGAGCTGTTTTTT. The encoded protein is CASSPAGANTGELFF.

This clonotype was found a few times. The chain is built from TRBV7-9 and TRBJ2-6; D gene unclear. The germline V gene encodes CDR1 SEHNR and CDR2 FQNEAQ (reference sequence). With 2 bases removed from V and 1 base from J, the gap between germline ends came to 9 bases. This CDR3 is 16 amino acids long. The CDR3 here is CASSLMPVSGANVLTF. DNA for the CDR3: TGTGCCAGCAGCTTAATGCCGGTTTCTGGGGCCAACGTCCTGACTTTC.

The J gene is TRBJ2-3, the V gene TRBV7-9, with D unresolved. V was cut by 5 bases and J by 8 bases, with 11 bases left in between. This CDR3 spans 12 amino acids. CDR1 is SEHNR and CDR2 is FQNEAQ in the germline V gene (reference sequence). The CDR3 sequence: CASSPPDPTQYF. As DNA, the CDR3 is TGTGCCAGCAGCCCCCCGGATCCTACGCAGTATTTT.

The chain carries TRBV18 and TRBJ2-5; D unclear. The CDR3 totals 13 residues. V lost 3 bases to trimming and J lost 3 bases, with 8 bases between them. Germline V gene lookup returns CDR1 KGHSH and CDR2 LQKENI. CDR3 in DNA: TGTGCCAGCTCACCTCAGCGTGAAGAGACCCAGTACTTC. It specifies CASSPQREETQYF. The full variable domain, completed using reference TRBV18 and TRBJ2-5, is NAGVMQNPRHLVRRRGQEARLRCSPMKGHSHVYWYRQLPEEGLKFMVYLQKENIIDESGMPKERFSAEFPKEGPSILRIQQVVRGDSAAYFCASSPQREETQYFGPGTRLLVL.

At least ten counts were recorded for this clonotype. V and J are TRBV11-2 and TRBJ1-3; no clear D. The V gene lost 2 bases and the J gene lost 0 bases, with 5 bases spanning the gap. The CDR3 sequence is 14 residues long. In germline, CDR1 is SGHAT, CDR2 FQNNGV. Here the CDR3 DNA reads TGTGCCAGCAGCTTAATGGGCTCTGGAAACACCATATATTTT. Its protein product is CASSLMGSGNTIYF. Filled out from reference TRBV11-2 and TRBJ1-3, the complete variable domain reads EAGVAQSPRYKIIEKRQSVAFWCNPISGHATLYWYQQILGQGPKLLIQFQNNGVVDDSQLPKDRFSAERLKGVDSTLKIQPAKLEDSAVYLCASSLMGSGNTIYFGEGSWLTVV.

The chain uses TRBV7-3 and TRBJ1-1; possible D gene TRBD1, 6 bases. Trimming took off 4 bases at V and 0 bases at J, with 15 bases between the two ends. There are 16 residues in the CDR3. The V gene's germline CDR1 is SGHTA and CDR2 FQGTGA. The CDR3 DNA is TGTGCCAGCAGCTCAAAGGGGGGGTTGATGAACACTGAAGCTTTCTTT. This sequence encodes CASSSKGGLMNTEAFF.

The chain combines TRBV7-2 with TRBJ1-2, with 9 bases aligning to TRBD1. The CDR3 runs to 16 residues. J lost 3 bases, V lost 2 bases, and 7 bases had no gene match. CDR1 is SGHTA and CDR2 is FQGNSA in the germline V gene. The chain's CDR3 is CASSLLQDRGHYGYTF. CDR3 DNA sequence: TGTGCCAGCAGCTTATTGCAGGACAGGGGTCACTATGGCTACACCTTC.

This clonotype was recorded a few times. The chain combines TRBV6-2 or TRBV6-3 with TRBJ2-7; tentatively, D is TRBD2 (6 bases). The CDR3 has 12 residues. Germline values: CDR1 MNHEY, CDR2 SVGEGT. V dropped 9 bases and J dropped 3 bases, with 12 bases sitting between them. CDR3 in amino acids: CASKREDYEQYF. For the CDR3, the DNA is TGTGCCAGTAAAAGGGAGGACTACGAGCAGTACTTC.

Ten or more counts support this clonotype. V usage is TRBV2 and J usage is TRBJ1-5, with TRBD1 as a possible D gene (6 bases). Trimming removed 6 bases from V and 15 bases from J, with 21 bases in between. Germline CDR1 and CDR2: SNHLY and FYNNEI. This CDR3 is 13 amino acids long. The DNA for the CDR3 is TGTGCCAGCAGCCCGAATTCTCAGGGGTTGGGGCATTTT. Translating it yields CASSPNSQGLGHF.

The CDR3 DNA follows: TGTGCCAGCAGTTTAAGACCTGGGGGAAACACCGGGGAGCTGTTTTTT. Translating gives CASSLRPGGNTGELFF. The chain combines TRBV27 with TRBJ2-2; tentatively, D is TRBD1 or TRBD2 (5 bases each). The CDR3 runs to 16 residues. V gave up 2 bases and J gave up 2 bases, with 12 bases separating them. Germline lookup yields CDR1 MNHEY and CDR2 SMNVEV (reference sequence).

This clonotype appeared a single time. V usage is TRBV2 and J usage is TRBJ2-7; D is tentatively TRBD1 or TRBD2 (5 bases each). This CDR3 is 14 amino acids long. V lost 8 bases and J 4 bases, leaving 18 bases between the germline ends. The germline CDR1 and CDR2 sequences are SNHLY and FYNNEI. The CDR3 is CASADPGREYEQYV. The CDR3 coding sequence is TGTGCCAGCGCCGACCCGGGCAGGGAGTACGAGCAGTACGTC.

The chain carries TRBV29-1 and TRBJ2-3; D is possibly TRBD2 (5 bases). V lost 4 bases, J lost 2 bases, and 16 bases lay in between. The CDR3 sequence is 15 residues long. From germline, CDR1 is SQVTM and CDR2 ANQGSEA. CDR3 sequence (DNA): TGCAGCGTTGTGAACGCTGGAGGCCCCACAGATACGCAGTATTTT. Translating it yields CSVVNAGGPTDTQYF.